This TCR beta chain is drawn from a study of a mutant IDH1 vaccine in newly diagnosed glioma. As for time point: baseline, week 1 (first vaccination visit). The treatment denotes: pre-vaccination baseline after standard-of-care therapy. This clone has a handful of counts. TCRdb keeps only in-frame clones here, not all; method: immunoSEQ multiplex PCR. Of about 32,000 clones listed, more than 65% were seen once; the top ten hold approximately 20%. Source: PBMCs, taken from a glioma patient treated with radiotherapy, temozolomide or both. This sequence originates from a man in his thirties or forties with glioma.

This chain's CDR3 is CASSIGAREIGTGELFF. DNA of the CDR3: TGTGCCAGTAGTATTGGAGCGCGGGAGATAGGGACCGGGGAGCTGTTTTTT. The chain uses TRBV19 and TRBJ2-2; TRBD2 agrees at 7 bases. The CDR3 spans 17 residues. Germline V gives CDR1 LNHDA, CDR2 SQIVND (reference sequence). With 3 bases clipped from V and 5 bases from J, the junction kept 12 bases outside the gene matches.